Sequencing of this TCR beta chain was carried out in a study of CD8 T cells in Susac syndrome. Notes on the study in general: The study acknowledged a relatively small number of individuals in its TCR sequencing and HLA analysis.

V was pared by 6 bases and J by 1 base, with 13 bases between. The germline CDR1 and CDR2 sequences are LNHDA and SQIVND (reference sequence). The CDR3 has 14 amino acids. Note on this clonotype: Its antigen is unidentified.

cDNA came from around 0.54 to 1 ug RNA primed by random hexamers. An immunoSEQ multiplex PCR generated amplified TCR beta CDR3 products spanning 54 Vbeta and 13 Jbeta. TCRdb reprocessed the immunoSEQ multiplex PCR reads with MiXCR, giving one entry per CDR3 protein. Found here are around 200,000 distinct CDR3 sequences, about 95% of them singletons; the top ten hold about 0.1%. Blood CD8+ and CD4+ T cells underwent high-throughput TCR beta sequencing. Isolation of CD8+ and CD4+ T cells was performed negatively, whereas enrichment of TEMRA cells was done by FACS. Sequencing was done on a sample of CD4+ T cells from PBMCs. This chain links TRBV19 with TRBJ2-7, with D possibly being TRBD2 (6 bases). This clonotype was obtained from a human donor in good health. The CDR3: CASRGTAASYEQYF. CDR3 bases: TGTGCCAGTAGGGGGACTGCTGCATCCTACGAGCAGTACTTC.